This T cell receptor beta chain is from a study of CD8 T cells in Susac syndrome. The V end was cut by 5 bases, the J end by 12 bases, with 7 bases between. This CDR3 has 9 residues. The V gene's germline CDR1 is SEHNR and CDR2 FQNEAQ (reference sequence). Reverse transcription used roughly 0.5 to 1 ug RNA and random hexamers. Using its own MiXCR run on the immunoSEQ multiplex PCR reads, TCRdb lists one record per CDR3 protein. Of some 150,000 distinct CDR3 sequences detected, approximately 93% appear once; the ten largest clones hold 0.07% to 0.1%. CD8+ and CD4+ T cells from blood underwent TCR beta sequencing, which was carried out in a high-throughput format.

This clonotype was obtained from a human donor in good health. The source material was CD4+ T cells from PBMCs. The chain has TRBV7-9 and TRBJ1-1; D unclear. CDR3 bases: TGTGCCAGCAGCCCCGAAACTTTCTTT. It yields the protein CASSPETFF. Full variable domain (rest looked up from reference TRBV7-9 and TRBJ1-1): DTGVSQNPRHKITKRGQNVTFRCDPISEHNRLYWYRQTLGQGPEFLTYFQNEAQLEKSRLLSDRFSAERPKGSFSTLEIQRTEQGDSAMYLCASSPETFFGQGTRLTVV.